The source of this T cell receptor (beta chain) is a study of T cells in Graves' hyperthyroidism and ophthalmopathy. Whole-study results and caveats: Median prediction lead before ophthalmopathy onset was around seven months with the model. Blood also carried most thyroid clonotypes expanded above 0.001.

The CDR3 loop spans 14 amino acids. V was cut by 4 bases and J by 1 base, with 11 bases left in between. CDR1 is PRHDT, CDR2 FYEKMQ, per germline (reference sequence). RNA transcripts gave rise to amplified TCR beta CDR3 regions. Using the HTBI primer set, a first-round RT-PCR was run on the TCR CDR3. One entry per CDR3 protein results from TCRdb running MiXCR on the multiplex PCR reads. In the table there are roughly 180,000 distinct CDR3 sequences, roughly 9.4% of which are singletons. It was at first hyperthyroidism diagnosis, before any ophthalmopathy symptoms, that the blood sample was taken. PBMCs were sourced from approximately 10 ml fresh peripheral blood. Comments on this clonotype: Its target is unknown.

The TCR originated in a woman between 18 and 29 years old with Graves' hyperthyroidism that later progressed to Graves' ophthalmopathy. The sequencing input was blood. J is TRBJ2-7 and V is TRBV13, with TRBD1 as a possible D gene (5 bases). CDR3: CASSSNDRSYEQYF. CDR3 nucleotide sequence: TGTGCCAGCAGCTCTAATGACAGATCCTACGAGCAGTACTTC.